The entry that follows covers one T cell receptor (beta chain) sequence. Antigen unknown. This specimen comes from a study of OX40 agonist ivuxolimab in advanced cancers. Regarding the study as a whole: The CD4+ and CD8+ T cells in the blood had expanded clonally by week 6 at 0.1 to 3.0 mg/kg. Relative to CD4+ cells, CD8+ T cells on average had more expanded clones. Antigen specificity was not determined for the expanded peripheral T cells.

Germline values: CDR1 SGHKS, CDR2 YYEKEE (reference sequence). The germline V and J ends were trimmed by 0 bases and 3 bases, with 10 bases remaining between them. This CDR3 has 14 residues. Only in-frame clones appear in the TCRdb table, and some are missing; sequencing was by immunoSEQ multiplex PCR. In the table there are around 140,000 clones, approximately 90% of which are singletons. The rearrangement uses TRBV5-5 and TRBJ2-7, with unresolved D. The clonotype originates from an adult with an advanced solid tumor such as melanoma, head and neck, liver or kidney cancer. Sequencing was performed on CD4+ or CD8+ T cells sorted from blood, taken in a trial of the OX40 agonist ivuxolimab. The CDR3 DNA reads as TGTGCCAGCAGCTTGGGTGGGGAAATCTACGAGCAGTACTTC. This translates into CASSLGGEIYEQYF.